In this sample, the clone carrying this T cell receptor beta chain turned up many times. The protocol was immunoSEQ multiplex PCR, while the TCRdb copy is restricted to in-frame clones and leaves out a portion. The repertoire holds some 47,000 clones, with 57% as singletons. The data are from a study of cytotoxic CD8 clonotypes in ibrutinib-treated CLL. Germline V gene lookup returns CDR1 SQVTM and CDR2 ANQGSEA. With 4 bases removed from V and 9 bases from J, the gap between germline ends came to 4 bases. This CDR3 comprises 9 residues. The TCR beta libraries used approximately 2 micrograms of genomic DNA that came from cryopreserved PBMCs.

V is TRBV29-1 and J is TRBJ1-5; D remains ambiguous. The sequenced sample was PBMCs, obtained after 24 months of ibrutinib treatment. This receptor was obtained from a human donor with chronic lymphocytic leukemia. This chain's CDR3 is CSVGTPQHF. The CDR3 region has the DNA TGCAGCGTTGGCACGCCCCAGCATTTT.